This T cell receptor beta chain was retrieved from a study of cytomegalovirus exposure and HLA in healthy donors. Study-wide context: In a previous analysis, around 120 million unique TCR beta sequences were found from some 200 million T cells.

Germline CDR1 is PRHDT and CDR2 is FYEKMQ (reference sequence). V was shortened by 3 bases and J by 6 bases, with 15 bases between the two germline ends. CDR3 length: 15 amino acids. Primers included in the PCR were 60 Vbeta and 13 Jbeta primers. Repertoires were generated with immunoSEQ multiplex PCR, while TCRdb's copy carries only in-frame clones and drops some. The sample has about 190,000 clones, over 70% seen once. The material sequenced was PBMCs. This receptor was obtained from a man aged 50 to 60 in good health and CMV-seronegative. This chain joins TRBV13 and TRBJ2-1; D uncertain. CDR3 sequence: CASSLRSGYGNEQFF. CDR3 sequence (DNA): TGTGCCAGCAGCTTGAGATCCGGGTATGGCAATGAGCAGTTCTTC.